The 5 T cell receptor beta chains below were found in one sample sequenced in a study of early T cells in non-severe SARS-CoV-2 infection. TCRdb processed the 5' RACE reads anew with MiXCR; each CDR3 protein has one entry. This sample has roughly 83,000 distinct CDR3 sequences; more than 10% occur once, and the top ten carry around 4.3%. The sequencing here drew on whole blood, taken at baseline. All receptors derive from an adult who was a healthcare worker with PCR-confirmed SARS-CoV-2 infection or an uninfected control (not recorded which).

The chain combines TRBV28 with TRBJ2-7; 7 bases are a match to TRBD2. CDR1 and CDR2 (germline): MDHEN, SYDVKM. V lost 1 base, J lost 6 bases, and 6 bases stayed unmatched. The CDR3 runs 14 residues. As DNA, the CDR3 is TGTGCCAGCAGTTTATCGGGACCGGGGGGCGAGCAGTACTTC. Encoded protein: CASSLSGPGGEQYF.

This clonotype has just a few counts. The chain couples TRBV19 to TRBJ2-5; 9 bases line up with TRBD2. The CDR3 runs to 19 residues. V shed 6 bases and J 4 bases; nucleotides not matched to a gene: 21. Germline V gene data show CDR1 as LNHDA and CDR2 as SQIVND (reference sequence). CDR3 protein: CASSPGIVGSGSRRETQYF. In nucleotides, the CDR3 is TGTGCCAGTAGCCCCGGGATCGTGGGTAGCGGGAGCAGGCGAGAGACCCAGTACTTC. Full variable domain (missing parts from reference TRBV19 and TRBJ2-5): DGGITQSPKYLFRKEGQNVTLSCEQNLNHDAMYWYRQDPGQGLRLIYYSQIVNDFQKGDIAEGYSVSREKKESFPLTVTSAQKNPTAFYLCASSPGIVGSGSRRETQYFGPGTRLLVL.

In its sample, this clonotype was seen a few times. The chain links TRBV15 to TRBJ1-5, with a tentative D call TRBD1 (5 bases). There are 15 residues in the CDR3. Trimming removed 0 bases at V and 5 bases at J, with 11 bases between. Looked up from germline, CDR1 is LNHNV and CDR2 is YYDKDF (reference sequence). The CDR3 here is CATSRETGPYQPQHF. Written as DNA, the CDR3 is TGTGCCACCAGCAGAGAAACAGGTCCCTATCAGCCCCAGCATTTT.

The genes are TRBV29-1 and TRBJ1-3; 7 bases are a match to TRBD1. Germline trimming cut 6 bases from V and 7 bases from J; bases unmatched to any gene: 6. The CDR3 has 12 residues. CDR1 SQVTM and CDR2 ANQGSEA come from the germline V gene. The DNA for the CDR3 is TGCAGCGTGCTGACAGGGAGCAACACCATATATTTT. Amino acids: CSVLTGSNTIYF.

This clonotype was recorded at least ten times. The rearrangement links TRBV7-2 to TRBJ1-2, with a weak D call TRBD1 (5 bases). Trimming pared 6 bases from V and 3 bases from J, leaving 20 bases between. CDR3 length: 16 amino acids. Per germline, CDR1 SGHTA and CDR2 FQGNSA. The CDR3 region is CASRYPDILGDYGYTF. The CDR3, as DNA: TGTGCCAGCAGATACCCTGACATTCTGGGGGACTATGGCTACACCTTC.